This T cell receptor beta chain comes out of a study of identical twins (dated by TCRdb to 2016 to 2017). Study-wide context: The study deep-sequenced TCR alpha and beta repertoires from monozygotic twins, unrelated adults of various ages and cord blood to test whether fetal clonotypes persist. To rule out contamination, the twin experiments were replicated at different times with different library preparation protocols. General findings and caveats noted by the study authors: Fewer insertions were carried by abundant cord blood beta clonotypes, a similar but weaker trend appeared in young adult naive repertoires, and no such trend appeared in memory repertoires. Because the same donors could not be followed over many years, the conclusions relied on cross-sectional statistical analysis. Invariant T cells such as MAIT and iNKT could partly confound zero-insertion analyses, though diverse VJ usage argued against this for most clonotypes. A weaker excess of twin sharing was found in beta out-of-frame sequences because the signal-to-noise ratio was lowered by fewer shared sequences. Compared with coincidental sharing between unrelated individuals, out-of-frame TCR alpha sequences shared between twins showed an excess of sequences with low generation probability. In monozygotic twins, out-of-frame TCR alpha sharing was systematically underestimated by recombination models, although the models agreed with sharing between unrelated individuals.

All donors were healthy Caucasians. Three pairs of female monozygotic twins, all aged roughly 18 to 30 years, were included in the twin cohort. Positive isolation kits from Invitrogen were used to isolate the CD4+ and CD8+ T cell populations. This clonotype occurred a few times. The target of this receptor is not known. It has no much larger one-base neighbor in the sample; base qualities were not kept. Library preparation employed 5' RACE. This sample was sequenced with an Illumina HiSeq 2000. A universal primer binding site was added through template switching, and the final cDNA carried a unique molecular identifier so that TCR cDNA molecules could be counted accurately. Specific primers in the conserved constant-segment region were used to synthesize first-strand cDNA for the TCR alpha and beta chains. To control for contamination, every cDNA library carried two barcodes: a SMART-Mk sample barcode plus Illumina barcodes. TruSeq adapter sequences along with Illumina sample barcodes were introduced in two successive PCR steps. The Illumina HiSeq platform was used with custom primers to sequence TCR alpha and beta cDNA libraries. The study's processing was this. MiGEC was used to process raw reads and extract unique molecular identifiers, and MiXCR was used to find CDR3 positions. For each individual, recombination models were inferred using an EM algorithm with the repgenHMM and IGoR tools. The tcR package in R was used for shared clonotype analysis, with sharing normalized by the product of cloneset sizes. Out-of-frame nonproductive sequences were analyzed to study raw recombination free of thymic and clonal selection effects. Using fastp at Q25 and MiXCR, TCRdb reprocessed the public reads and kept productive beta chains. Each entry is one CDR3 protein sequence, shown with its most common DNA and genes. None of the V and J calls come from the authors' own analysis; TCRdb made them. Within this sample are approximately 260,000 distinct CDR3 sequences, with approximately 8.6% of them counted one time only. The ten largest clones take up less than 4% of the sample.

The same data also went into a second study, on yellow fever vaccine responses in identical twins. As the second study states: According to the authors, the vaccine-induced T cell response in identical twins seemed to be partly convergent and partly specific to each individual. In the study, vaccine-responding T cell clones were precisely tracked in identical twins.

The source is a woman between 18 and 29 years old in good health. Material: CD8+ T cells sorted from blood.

The DNA sequence is as follows: TGTGCCTGGGAGGACAGCAACTCCTACGAGCAGTACTTC. Translation gives CAWEDSNSYEQYF. This chain joins TRBV30 to TRBJ2-7, and perhaps TRBD1 as D gene, on 6 matching bases. V is reduced by 5 bases and J by 0 bases, leaving a spacing of 11 bases between them. According to the germline V gene (reference sequence), CDR1 reads GTSNPN and CDR2 reads SVGIG. From its cysteine to its phenylalanine, the CDR3 spans 13 amino acids. Only CDR3 DNA is held: 39 bases, read in frame from base 1.